This TCR beta chain was obtained from a study of response to subunit inactivated influenza vaccine. TCRdb re-analysed the RT-PCR reads in MiXCR, keeping a single row per CDR3 protein. The data contain approximately 730,000 distinct CDR3 sequences, approximately 14% of them singletons. The V end lost 4 bases, the J end lost 7 bases, and 11 bases lay between the germline ends. The CDR3 sequence is 12 residues long. The germline CDR1 and CDR2 sequences are KGHSY and FQNENV. In this sample, this clonotype turned up many times. The sequences come from PBMCs from blood, collected roughly 15 days before vaccination. J is TRBJ2-7 and V is TRBV16, with a possible D match to TRBD1 (5 bases). This clonotype originated in a man aged 50-60 years who received an inactivated influenza vaccine. CDR3 nucleotide sequence: TGTGCCAGCAGCCCCCCCAAGGGGGAGCAGTACTTC. Translation gives CASSPPKGEQYF.